This is a list of T cell receptor beta chains from one sample in a study of T cells in Graves' hyperthyroidism and ophthalmopathy. TCRdb used MiXCR to reprocess the multiplex PCR reads, holding one entry per CDR3 protein. The repertoire has around 490,000 distinct CDR3 sequences, 20% of them found once; the top ten carry 47%. Material: blood. Source of these receptors: a man aged 35 to 55 with Graves' ophthalmopathy. Both conserved end residues are part of each CDR3. Each record gives: V gene, D gene, clone size, J gene, CDR3 protein, CDR3 DNA. D genes are given only for firm matches. Size is omitted from some rows. Given values are once, few, many or a class for expanded clones.

>TRBV30|.|many|TRBJ1-1
CACGTRNTEAFF
TGTGCCTGTGGGACACGGAACACTGAAGCTTTCTTT
>TRBV20-1|.|many|TRBJ2-1
CSARGVGYNEQFF
TGCAGTGCTAGGGGGGTCGGGTACAATGAGCAGTTCTTC
>TRBV20-1|.|many|TRBJ2-7
CSADRLTRGGSYEQYF
TGCAGTGCTGACCGCCTCACTAGGGGAGGCTCCTACGAGCAGTACTTC
>TRBV30|TRBD1|many|TRBJ1-2
CAWTQGGARYTF
TGTGCCTGGACCCAGGGGGGGGCGCGCTACACCTTC
>TRBV28|.|.|TRBJ1-2
CASSRDPLGSGYTF
TGTGCCAGCAGTCGGGACCCGTTGGGGAGTGGCTACACCTTC
>TRBV7-7|TRBD2|.|TRBJ2-2
CASSLAGPGGGELFF
TGTGCTAGCAGCTTAGCGGGGCCAGGTGGCGGGGAGCTGTTTTTT
>TRBV18|TRBD2|.|TRBJ2-1
CASSQTRLAGVDEQFF
TGTGCCAGCTCACAAACCCGACTAGCGGGGGTCGATGAGCAGTTCTTC
>TRBV6-1|.|many|TRBJ1-6
CASALRGNRLRSPLHF
TGTGCCAGCGCCCTAAGGGGGAACAGGTTACGATCACCCCTCCACTTT
>TRBV27|.|.|TRBJ1-4
CASNITGITNEKLFF
TGTGCCAGCAACATTACAGGGATTACTAATGAAAAACTGTTTTTT
>TRBV5-5|TRBD1|many|TRBJ2-7
CASRAEGQLSYEQYF
TGTGCCAGCAGAGCAGAGGGACAGCTGTCCTACGAGCAGTACTTC
>TRBV12-5|.|once|TRBJ1-2
CASGPVSINYGYTF
TGTGCTAGTGGTCCTGTTTCTATAAACTATGGCTACACCTTC
>TRBV2|TRBD1|.|TRBJ1-3
CASSEGQSSGNTIYF
TGTGCCAGCAGTGAGGGACAGAGCTCTGGAAACACCATATATTTT
>TRBV6-2/TRBV6-3|TRBD1|many|TRBJ1-2
CASSSPGTGMSGYTF
TGTGCCAGCAGTTCCCCCGGGACAGGGATGTCTGGCTACACCTTC
>TRBV11-2|TRBD2|.|TRBJ2-3
CASSFRTSGFTDTQYF
TGTGCCAGCAGCTTCCGGACTAGCGGATTCACAGATACGCAGTATTTT
>TRBV28|.|few|TRBJ2-2
CASSLWTGELFF
TGTGCCAGCAGTTTATGGACCGGGGAGCTGTTTTTT
>TRBV3-1|.|many|TRBJ2-1
CASSLQAYNEQFF
TGTGCCAGCAGCCTACAGGCCTACAATGAGCAGTTCTTC
>TRBV18|.|many|TRBJ2-3
CASSQYRVSTDTQYF
TGTGCCAGCTCACAATACAGGGTATCCACAGATACGCAGTATTTT
>TRBV28|TRBD1|many|TRBJ2-2
CASSPRTGSNTGELFF
TGTGCCAGCAGTCCAAGGACAGGTTCGAACACCGGGGAGCTGTTTTTT
>TRBV12-3/TRBV12-4|.|few|TRBJ1-2
CASRKQGLEGGYTF
TGTGCCAGCAGAAAACAGGGCCTCGAGGGTGGCTACACCTTC
>TRBV5-1|.|many|TRBJ1-1
CASSLGPEAFF
TGTGCCAGCAGCTTAGGCCCTGAAGCTTTCTTT
>TRBV18|TRBD2|few|TRBJ2-3
CASSPRSSAGGHGTDTQYF
TGTGCCAGCTCACCACGGAGTTCAGCGGGGGGGCACGGCACAGATACGCAGTATTTT
>TRBV12-3/TRBV12-4|.|many|TRBJ2-3
CASSLVPDGTDTQYF
TGTGCCAGCAGTTTGGTCCCGGACGGCACAGATACGCAGTATTTT
>TRBV5-1|.|few|TRBJ1-2
CASSLAQDGYGYTF
TGCGCCAGCAGCTTGGCGCAGGATGGCTATGGCTACACCTTC
>TRBV5-5|.|.|TRBJ2-1
CASSLASSGSEQFF
TGTGCCAGCAGCTTGGCCAGCTCAGGTAGTGAGCAGTTCTTC
>TRBV7-3|.|many|TRBJ2-5
CASSFGSRETQYF
TGTGCCAGCAGCTTCGGATCACGGGAGACCCAGTACTTC
>TRBV12-3/TRBV12-4|.|.|TRBJ2-1
CASSWKEEGDEQFF
TGTGCCAGCAGTTGGAAGGAAGAGGGAGATGAGCAGTTCTTC
>TRBV20-1|.|.|TRBJ2-2
CSAKKGLNTGELFF
TGCAGTGCTAAAAAAGGGTTGAACACCGGGGAGCTGTTTTTT
>TRBV27|.|few|TRBJ1-1
CASSLRGDLVNTEAFF
TGTGCCAGCAGTTTACGAGGGGACCTAGTGAACACTGAAGCTTTCTTT
>TRBV6-1|.|.|TRBJ2-5
CASSEYLLGEEETQYF
TGTGCCAGCAGTGAATATTTGCTGGGGGAAGAAGAGACCCAGTACTTC
>TRBV12-3/TRBV12-4|.|many|TRBJ1-2
CASSLDRATYGYTF
TGTGCCAGCAGTCTCGACAGAGCAACCTATGGCTACACCTTC
>TRBV5-4|TRBD2|.|TRBJ2-1
CASSLAAPQRGGNEQFF
TGTGCCAGCAGCTTGGCCGCGCCCCAGCGGGGGGGCAATGAGCAGTTCTTC
>TRBV6-6|TRBD1|many|TRBJ1-1
CASSYSTGVTEAFF
TGTGCCAGCAGTTACTCTACAGGGGTGACTGAAGCTTTCTTT
>TRBV3-1|TRBD1|few|TRBJ2-7
CASSPGTGKQYF
TGTGCCAGCAGCCCCGGGACAGGGAAGCAGTACTTC
>TRBV9|TRBD1|few|TRBJ2-7
CASSVGDRGDEQYF
TGTGCCAGCAGCGTAGGGGACAGGGGCGACGAGCAGTACTTC
>TRBV4-1|TRBD1|.|TRBJ2-1
CASSPTGTGGGEQFF
TGCGCCAGCAGCCCGACCGGGACAGGGGGAGGGGAGCAGTTCTTC
>TRBV7-6|.|.|TRBJ1-1
CASSFMMGENTEAFF
TGTGCCAGCAGCTTTATGATGGGGGAGAACACTGAAGCTTTCTTT
>TRBV18|.|.|TRBJ2-3
CASSSSSGTDTQYF
TGTGCCAGCTCATCATCTAGCGGCACAGATACGCAGTATTTT
>TRBV11-2|TRBD1|many|TRBJ2-7
CASSSATGSRYEQYF
TGTGCCAGCAGCTCCGCGACAGGGAGTCGCTACGAGCAGTACTTC
>TRBV20-1|.|few|TRBJ1-3
CSARHGNTIYF
TGCAGTGCTAGACACGGAAACACCATATATTTT
>TRBV2|.|.|TRBJ2-7
CASSDGPGRQYF
TGTGCCAGCAGTGATGGGCCGGGTCGGCAGTACTTC
>TRBV20-1|TRBD2|.|TRBJ2-3
CSARAPVAGVFGTDTQYF
TGCAGTGCTAGAGCCCCAGTAGCGGGAGTTTTCGGCACAGATACGCAGTATTTT
>TRBV5-1|TRBD1|.|TRBJ2-7
CASSPRQGARSHEQYF
TGCGCCAGCAGCCCCCGACAGGGGGCGAGGTCCCACGAGCAGTACTTC
>TRBV20-1|TRBD1|.|TRBJ1-2
CSATLLQGAQRGYTF
TGCAGTGCTACCCTTCTACAGGGGGCGCAGCGTGGCTACACCTTC
>TRBV11-2|TRBD2|many|TRBJ2-3
CASLAGGWDTQYF
TGTGCCAGCCTAGCGGGGGGGTGGGATACGCAGTATTTT
>TRBV29-1|TRBD2|.|TRBJ2-5
CSVRLAVETQYF
TGCAGCGTTCGACTAGCGGTGGAGACCCAGTACTTC
>TRBV7-2|.|many|TRBJ2-2
CASSLSSRGAGELFF
TGTGCCAGCAGCTTATCCAGCCGCGGGGCCGGGGAGCTGTTTTTT
>TRBV9|.|few|TRBJ1-3
CASSVGEGSGNTIYF
TGTGCCAGCAGCGTAGGAGAGGGGTCTGGAAACACCATATATTTT
>TRBV11-2|.|many|TRBJ2-1
CASSLAPRDEQFF
TGTGCCAGCAGCTTAGCCCCCCGGGATGAGCAGTTCTTC
>TRBV5-4|TRBD1|.|TRBJ1-2
CASSLDPTGQGGGYTF
TGTGCCAGCAGCTTGGACCCCACGGGACAGGGCGGTGGCTACACCTTC
>TRBV11-3|.|few|TRBJ2-5
CASSLYGQGIQETQYF
TGTGCCAGCAGCTTATATGGCCAGGGGATCCAAGAGACCCAGTACTTC
>TRBV29-1|.|.|TRBJ2-1
CSTWAAGEQFF
TGCAGCACCTGGGCCGCTGGTGAGCAGTTCTTC
>TRBV12-3/TRBV12-4|TRBD1|few|TRBJ2-3
CASSPTGDTDTQYF
TGTGCCAGCAGCCCAACAGGGGACACAGATACGCAGTATTTT
>TRBV5-1|.|few|TRBJ2-7
CASSSGPSALEQYF
TGCGCCAGCAGTTCAGGCCCTAGCGCTCTAGAGCAGTACTTC